Shown below are 31 T cell receptor beta chains from a single sample sequenced in a study of cytomegalovirus exposure and HLA in healthy donors. Amplification used 60 Vbeta primers and 13 Jbeta primers. Sequencing was performed with immunoSEQ multiplex PCR; in TCRdb, only in-frame clones are kept and a portion is missing. The record lists about 160,000 clones, of which the ten most abundant hold 2.1%. Sequencing was performed on PBMCs. The receptors stem from a man between 25 and 39 years old in good health and CMV-seronegative.

V and J are TRBV5-5 and TRBJ1-1; D is perhaps TRBD1 (5 bases). The CDR3 has 15 residues. Germline CDR1 reads SGHKS; CDR2 reads YYEKEE (reference sequence). Trimming took off 4 bases at V and 4 bases at J, with 17 bases between the two ends. The CDR3 bases are TGTGCCAGCAGCGTTGGCTTTGGGGGGACCACTGAAGCTTTCTTT. Protein sequence: CASSVGFGGTTEAFF.

The genes are TRBV5-1 and TRBJ2-2, with D hard to call. Trimming stripped 4 bases from V and 0 bases from J, with 16 bases between. Germline V CDR1 and CDR2: SGHRS, YFSETQ. The CDR3 totals 17 residues. CDR3 bases: TGCGCCAGCAGCATACCTACAGAGAACGCGAACACCGGGGAGCTGTTTTTT. This encodes CASSIPTENANTGELFF.

V gene TRBV5-1 combines with J gene TRBJ2-1, with 8 bases aligning to TRBD2. The J segment lost 2 bases and the V segment lost 0 bases, leaving 4 bases of the junction unmatched. This CDR3 has 16 amino acids. Germline lookup yields CDR1 SGHRS and CDR2 YFSETQ. For the CDR3, the DNA is TGCGCCAGCAGCTTGGCTCCGGGAGGGACCTACAATGAGCAGTTCTTC. Translating it yields CASSLAPGGTYNEQFF.

The gene calls are TRBV5-5 and TRBJ2-7, with 9 positions matching TRBD2. Trimming cost V 0 bases and J 5 bases; bases outside gene matches: 6. This CDR3 region has 15 residues. Per germline, CDR1 SGHKS and CDR2 YYEKEE (reference sequence). The CDR3 DNA reads as TGTGCCAGCAGCTTGGAGGGCGGGAGGGCCCACGAGCAGTACTTC. Its translation: CASSLEGGRAHEQYF.

The chain links TRBV27 to TRBJ1-5, with D possibly being TRBD1 (5 bases). Trimming left V 5 bases short and J 7 bases short, with 18 bases between. From germline, CDR1 is MNHEY and CDR2 SMNVEV (reference sequence). This CDR3 has 15 amino acids. CDR3 in amino acids: CASSPMGPAGQPQHF. CDR3 DNA sequence: TGTGCCAGCAGTCCAATGGGGCCAGCAGGGCAGCCCCAGCATTTT.

The rearrangement joins TRBV7-2 to TRBJ2-3; 13 bases fit TRBD2. Germline V gives CDR1 SGHTA, CDR2 FQGNSA. V lost 5 bases to trimming and J lost 5 bases; unmatched junction nucleotides: 7. The CDR3 extends over 16 amino acids. The CDR3 protein is CASSPRLAGGGDTQYF. The CDR3 DNA sequence: TGTGCCAGCAGCCCCCGACTAGCGGGAGGTGGAGATACGCAGTATTTT. The whole variable domain, remainder taken from reference TRBV7-2 and TRBJ2-3, is GAGVSQSPSNKVTEKGKDVELRCDPISGHTALYWYRQSLGQGLEFLIYFQGNSAPDKSGLPSDRFSAERTGGSVSTLTIQRTQQEDSAVYLCASSPRLAGGGDTQYFGPGTRLTVL.

The V call is TRBV12-5, the J call TRBJ2-1, with 9 nucleotides matching TRBD1. V lost 6 bases and J lost 7; bases outside the gene matches: 7. This CDR3 is 14 amino acids long. Germline CDR1 is LGHNT and CDR2 is FRNRAP. CDR3 in amino acids: CASGLGQGMNEQFF. In DNA form, the CDR3 reads TGTGCTAGTGGCCTGGGACAGGGTATGAATGAGCAGTTCTTC.

The gene calls are TRBV5-1 and TRBJ2-4; D is possibly TRBD1 (6 bases). V was cut by 1 base and J by 8 bases, with 10 bases left in between. This CDR3 is built from 13 residues. CDR1 and CDR2 from the germline V gene are SGHRS and YFSETQ. The CDR3 region is CASSLTGSDIQYF. The CDR3 DNA is TGCGCCAGCAGCTTGACAGGGTCAGACATTCAGTACTTC.

This chain uses TRBV21-1 with TRBJ2-7; TRBD2, as called in the table, went unchecked against the DNA. TRBV21-1 is a recognized pseudogene. The CDR3 runs 14 residues. The CDR3 here is CASSKSGRGHEQYF. The CDR3 bases are TGTGCCAGCAGCAAATCCGGGAGGGGCCACGAGCAGTACTTC.

This chain links TRBV10-3 with TRBJ2-5; the D is unclear. V lost 6 bases and J lost 5, with 13 bases in between. This CDR3 has 13 amino acids. Germline V gene sequence: CDR1 ENHRY, CDR2 SYGVKD. CDR3 in amino acids: CAIRKILEETQYF. In DNA, the CDR3 is TGTGCCATCAGGAAGATACTCGAGGAGACCCAGTACTTC.

V and J are TRBV27 and TRBJ2-1; D is undetermined. The CDR3 consists of 13 residues. Germline assignment: CDR1 MNHEY and CDR2 SMNVEV (reference sequence). V lost 5 bases and J lost 2, with 7 bases in between. CDR3 DNA: TGTGCCAGCAGTGTTAGAGCCTACAATGAGCAGTTCTTC. Translation gives CASSVRAYNEQFF.

The chain couples TRBV19 to TRBJ2-2; the match to TRBD1 covers 9 bases. The CDR3 has 16 residues. The V gene's germline CDR1 is LNHDA and CDR2 SQIVND (reference sequence). V shed 3 bases, J shed 6 bases, and the junction held 8 bases outside the gene matches. In DNA form, the CDR3 reads TGTGCCAGTAGTATCAGGACAGGGGTGGGTGCCGGGGAGCTGTTTTTT. Protein sequence: CASSIRTGVGAGELFF. Using reference TRBV19 and TRBJ2-2 for the parts outside the CDR3, the full variable domain is DGGITQSPKYLFRKEGQNVTLSCEQNLNHDAMYWYRQDPGQGLRLIYYSQIVNDFQKGDIAEGYSVSREKKESFPLTVTSAQKNPTAFYLCASSIRTGVGAGELFFGEGSRLTVL.

The V call is TRBV14, the J call TRBJ2-1, with TRBD2 matching 12 bases. The CDR3 runs to 16 residues. Germline CDR1 and CDR2: SGHDN and FVKESK. With 4 bases clipped from V and 2 bases from J, the junction kept 3 bases outside the gene matches. CDR3 bases: TGTGCCAGCAGCCTAGGACTAGCGGGACCCTACAATGAGCAGTTCTTC. This codes for CASSLGLAGPYNEQFF.

V gene TRBV5-4 combines with J gene TRBJ2-2, with 7 bases that match TRBD1. Germline V gives CDR1 SGHNT, CDR2 YYREEE (reference sequence). V was clipped by 2 bases and J by 1 base; unmatched bases: 2. The CDR3 has 15 residues. The CDR3 DNA reads as TGTGCCAGCAGCTTCGGACAGGTGAACACCGGGGAGCTGTTTTTT. Translated, it gives CASSFGQVNTGELFF.

The rearrangement uses TRBV6-1 and TRBJ1-1; tentative D call: TRBD1 (6 bases). The V gene's germline CDR1 is MNHNS and CDR2 SASEGT. Trimming removed 5 bases at V and 7 bases at J, with 17 bases between. The CDR3 loop spans 14 amino acids. The CDR3 bases are TGTGCCAGCAGTCCCGAACAGGGATGGGGTGAAGCTTTCTTT. This codes for CASSPEQGWGEAFF.

This chain links TRBV5-5 with TRBJ1-5, with 12 positions matching TRBD1. Germline values: CDR1 SGHKS, CDR2 YYEKEE (reference sequence). V shed 1 base and J 6 bases; nucleotides not matched to a gene: 5. The CDR3 loop spans 16 amino acids. The CDR3 loop is CASSLYGTGGLQPQHF. The CDR3 nucleotides read TGTGCCAGCAGCTTGTATGGGACAGGGGGCCTTCAGCCCCAGCATTTT.

The chain is built from TRBV7-6 and TRBJ2-1; 10 bases fit TRBD2. The ends lost 1 base at V and 12 bases at J; junction bases unmatched: 3. This CDR3 has 13 amino acids. Per germline, CDR1 SGHVS and CDR2 FNYEAQ. In DNA, the CDR3 is TGTGCCAGCAGCTTAGAAGCGGGAGGGTGGCAGTTCTTC. Translated: CASSLEAGGWQFF.

The genes are TRBV18 and TRBJ2-7; 10 positions match TRBD2. The trim removed 4 bases at V and 3 bases at J, leaving 9 bases unmatched. Germline CDR1 KGHSH, CDR2 LQKENI. This CDR3 has 16 amino acids. The CDR3 is CASSQRTSGQHYEQYF. CDR3 coding DNA: TGTGCCAGCTCACAGCGGACTAGCGGACAACACTACGAGCAGTACTTC.

The rearrangement links TRBV6-5 to TRBJ1-3; TRBD1 aligns across 8 bases. This CDR3 is 16 amino acids long. CDR1 and CDR2 from the germline V gene are MNHEY and SVGAGI. J was trimmed by 4 bases and V by 2 bases; bases with no gene match: 7. Here the CDR3 DNA reads TGTGCCAGCAGTTACGGGGGACAGGAAAGCGGAAACACCATATATTTT. This sequence encodes CASSYGGQESGNTIYF.

The chain links TRBV6-1 to TRBJ2-5, with 12 nucleotides matching TRBD1. The end of the DNA fits TRBJ2-7 better, so the J call may be wrong. The CDR3 has 15 residues. The germline V gene has CDR1 MNHNS and CDR2 SASEGT. The CDR3 DNA follows: TGTGCCAGCAGTGACAGGGACAGGGGGCAGGACGAGCAGTACTTC. It translates to CASSDRDRGQDEQYF.

The chain is built from TRBV9 and TRBJ1-5; unclear D gene. The CDR3 spans 15 residues. CDR1 is SGDLS and CDR2 is YYNGEE in the germline V gene. V was cut by 0 bases and J by 1 base, with 8 bases left in between. Here the CDR3 DNA reads TGTGCCAGCAGCGTAGACCCGGGGAGCAATCAGCCCCAGCATTTT. Translating gives CASSVDPGSNQPQHF.

The chain recombines TRBV7-2 with TRBJ2-7, with D hard to call. CDR1 SGHTA and CDR2 FQGNSA come from the germline V gene. The CDR3 totals 18 residues. The ends were cut back, 1 base at V and 4 bases at J, with 23 bases in the middle. CDR3 protein: CASSLDQDGRSFVYEQYF. The DNA for the CDR3 is TGTGCCAGCAGCTTAGACCAAGACGGAAGGAGTTTCGTGTACGAGCAGTACTTC.

The CDR3 bases are TGTGCCAGCAGCCTCGGACAGACAGCTTTCTTT. This translates into CASSLGQTAFF. The chain employs TRBV7-9 and TRBJ1-1; possible D gene TRBD1, 6 bases. From germline, CDR1 is SEHNR and CDR2 FQNEAQ (reference sequence). CDR3 length: 11 residues. Trimming shortened V by 5 bases and J by 10 bases, and 11 bases separated the two germline ends.

The chain links TRBV4-2 to TRBJ2-2; maybe TRBD1 (6 bases). There are 16 residues in the CDR3. Germline V lookup: CDR1 LGHNA, CDR2 YNFKEQ. V lost 4 bases, J lost 2 bases, and 14 bases lay in between. CDR3 sequence (DNA): TGTGCCAGCAGCCCCCAGGGGCTAGGAAACACCGGGGAGCTGTTTTTT. Protein: CASSPQGLGNTGELFF.

The chain recombines TRBV30 with TRBJ1-1, with a tentative D call TRBD1 (6 bases). Trimming shortened V by 5 bases and J by 0 bases, and 13 bases separated the two germline ends. The CDR3 runs 14 residues. Germline assignment: CDR1 GTSNPN and CDR2 SVGIG (reference sequence). The CDR3 loop reads CAWWRQALNTEAFF. The DNA of the CDR3 is TGTGCCTGGTGGAGACAGGCTTTGAACACTGAAGCTTTCTTT.

Written as DNA, the CDR3 is TGTGCCAGCTCGAATTCCTTACAGGGCCTGACTGAAGCTTTCTTT. It yields the protein CASSNSLQGLTEAFF. This chain uses TRBV18 with TRBJ1-1, with D perhaps matching TRBD1 (6 bases). The germline gives CDR1 KGHSH, CDR2 LQKENI. Deletions cut 6 bases from V and 5 bases from J, with 19 bases between. This CDR3 has 15 residues.

The chain combines TRBV6-4 with TRBJ1-1, with a possible D match to TRBD1 (5 bases). CDR1 is MRHNA, CDR2 SNTAGT, per germline. The CDR3 runs 15 residues. V was clipped by 6 bases and J by 4 bases, with 18 bases between them. Here the CDR3 DNA reads TGTGCCAGCAGGGTTCCGGGGGTAGAGGGCACTGAAGCTTTCTTT. Its protein is CASRVPGVEGTEAFF.

V is TRBV11-2 and J is TRBJ2-5, with D perhaps matching TRBD2 (5 bases). Germline V CDR1 and CDR2: SGHAT, FQNNGV. This CDR3 comprises 16 residues. The V gene lost 5 bases and the J gene lost 0 bases, with 16 bases spanning the gap. CDR3 amino acids: CASSTRTPSYQETQYF. The CDR3 bases are TGTGCCAGCAGCACCCGGACTCCCTCGTACCAAGAGACCCAGTACTTC.

The chain recombines TRBV11-2 with TRBJ2-3; TRBD2 matches 13 bases. This CDR3 spans 19 amino acids. Unmatched junction bases numbered 11, after V lost 5 bases and J lost 0 bases. Germline V CDR1 and CDR2: SGHAT, FQNNGV. CDR3 coding DNA: TGTGCCAGCAGCCTATTCCCGGGACTAGCGGGAATGAGCACAGATACGCAGTATTTT. Amino acid sequence: CASSLFPGLAGMSTDTQYF.

V and J are TRBV5-1 and TRBJ2-6; no clear D. V shed 4 bases and J shed 0 bases, with 14 bases lying between them. From germline, CDR1 is SGHRS and CDR2 YFSETQ. The CDR3 covers 17 residues. CDR3 region: CASSPASGLSGANVLTF. DNA of the CDR3: TGCGCCAGCAGCCCGGCCAGTGGGCTCTCTGGGGCCAACGTCCTGACTTTC.

V usage is TRBV7-9 and J usage is TRBJ2-1; TRBD2 is a possible D gene (5 bases). CDR1 and CDR2 (germline): SEHNR, FQNEAQ (reference sequence). The CDR3 is 11 amino acids. V was cut by 1 base and J by 10 bases, with 5 bases left in between. CDR3 amino acids: CASSLGGEQFF. In nucleotides, the CDR3 is TGTGCCAGCAGCTTAGGAGGGGAGCAGTTCTTC.